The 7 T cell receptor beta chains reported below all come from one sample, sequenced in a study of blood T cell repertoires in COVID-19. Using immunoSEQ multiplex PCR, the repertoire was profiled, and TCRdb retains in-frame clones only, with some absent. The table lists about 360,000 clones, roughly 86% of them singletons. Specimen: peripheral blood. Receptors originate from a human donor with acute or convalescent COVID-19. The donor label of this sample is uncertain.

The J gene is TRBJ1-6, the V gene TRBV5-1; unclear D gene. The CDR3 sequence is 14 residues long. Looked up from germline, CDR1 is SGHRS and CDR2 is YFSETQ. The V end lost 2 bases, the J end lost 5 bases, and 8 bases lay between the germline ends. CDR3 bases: TGCGCCAGCAGCTTACATCGGGATAATTCACCCCTCCACTTT. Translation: CASSLHRDNSPLHF.

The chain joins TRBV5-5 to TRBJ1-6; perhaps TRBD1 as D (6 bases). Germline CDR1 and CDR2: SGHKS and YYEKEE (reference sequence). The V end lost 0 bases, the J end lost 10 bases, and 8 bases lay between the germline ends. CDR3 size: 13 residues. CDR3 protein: CASSLDRASPLHF. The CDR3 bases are TGTGCCAGCAGCTTGGACAGGGCATCACCCCTCCACTTT.

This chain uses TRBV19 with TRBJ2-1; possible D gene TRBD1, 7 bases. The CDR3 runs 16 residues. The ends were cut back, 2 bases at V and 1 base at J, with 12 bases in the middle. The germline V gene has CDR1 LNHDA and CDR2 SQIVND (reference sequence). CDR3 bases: TGTGCCAGTAGTATACCGGCAGGGGGGTCCTACAATGAGCAGTTCTTC. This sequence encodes CASSIPAGGSYNEQFF.

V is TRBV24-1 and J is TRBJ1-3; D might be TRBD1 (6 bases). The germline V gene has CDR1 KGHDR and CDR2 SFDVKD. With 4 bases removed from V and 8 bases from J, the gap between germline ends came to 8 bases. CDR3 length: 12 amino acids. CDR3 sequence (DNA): TGTGCCACCAGTGAGGCAGGGGACACCATATATTTT. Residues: CATSEAGDTIYF.

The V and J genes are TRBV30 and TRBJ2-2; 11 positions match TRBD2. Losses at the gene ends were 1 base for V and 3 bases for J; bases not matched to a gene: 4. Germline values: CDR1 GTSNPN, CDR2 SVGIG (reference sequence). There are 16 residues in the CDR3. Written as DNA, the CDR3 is TGTGCCTGGAGTGGGCCTAGCGGGGGGTACACCGGGGAGCTGTTTTTT. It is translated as CAWSGPSGGYTGELFF.

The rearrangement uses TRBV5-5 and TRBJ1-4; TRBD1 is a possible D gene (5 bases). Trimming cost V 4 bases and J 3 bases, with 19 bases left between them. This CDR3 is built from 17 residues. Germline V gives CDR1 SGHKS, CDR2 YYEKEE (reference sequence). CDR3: CASSPRNGGRSNEKLFF. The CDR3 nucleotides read TGTGCCAGCAGCCCGAGGAACGGGGGTCGGTCTAATGAAAAACTGTTTTTT.

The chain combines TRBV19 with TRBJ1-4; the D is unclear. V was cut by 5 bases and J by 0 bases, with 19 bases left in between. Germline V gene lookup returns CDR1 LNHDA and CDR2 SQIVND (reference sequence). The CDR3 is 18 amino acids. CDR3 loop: CASSLVGMLRSTNEKLFF. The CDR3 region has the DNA TGTGCCAGTAGTTTGGTGGGCATGCTTCGCTCAACTAATGAAAAACTGTTTTTT.